The 7 T cell receptor beta chains listed next were all sequenced from one sample in a study of blood T cell repertoires in COVID-19 (dated by TCRdb to 2020 to 2021). The protocol used for the library was the immunoSEQ multiplex PCR assay. Imported from immuneACCESS, the table was reduced by TCRdb to in-frame sequences with V and J called. These copies leave out some clones; in studies compared against another copy, an unresolved V gene accounts for under half, and the cause of the remainder is not known. The sample contains tens of thousands of clones, more than 65% of them found a single time. The ten largest clones take up approximately 7.1% of the sample. The sequenced sample was peripheral blood. Source of these receptors: a human donor in a cohort sampled during active COVID-19.

This sequence joins TRBV6-6 and TRBJ1-5; D is unresolved. Germline values: CDR1 MNHNY, CDR2 SVGAGI (reference sequence). The CDR3 is made up of 14 amino acids. V lost 0 bases and J lost 2, with 5 bases in between. The CDR3: CASSYSEGNQPQHF. The CDR3 bases are TGTGCCAGCAGTTACTCCGAGGGCAATCAGCCCCAGCATTTT.

The rearrangement joins TRBV9 to TRBJ1-5; 8 nucleotides match TRBD1. The CDR3 runs 13 residues. Unmatched junction bases numbered 2, after V lost 4 bases and J lost 5 bases. The germline gives CDR1 SGDLS, CDR2 YYNGEE. The CDR3 protein is CASSPGQDQPQHF. CDR3 nucleotide sequence: TGTGCCAGCAGCCCGGGACAGGATCAGCCCCAGCATTTT.

The rearrangement links TRBV7-9 to TRBJ2-3; TRBD1 matches at 8 bases. CDR1 is SEHNR, CDR2 FQNEAQ, per germline (reference sequence). V lost 5 bases to trimming and J lost 6 bases; unmatched junction nucleotides: 7. This CDR3 comprises 14 residues. The CDR3 region has the DNA TGTGCCAGCAGCCCCAGGGGGCCGGGTGATACGCAGTATTTT. Its protein is CASSPRGPGDTQYF.

The rearrangement joins TRBV7-2 to TRBJ2-5; 9 nucleotides match TRBD2. The CDR3 length is 13 residues. Germline V lookup: CDR1 SGHTA, CDR2 FQGNSA. V shed 1 base and J 8 bases; nucleotides not matched to a gene: 2. DNA of the CDR3: TGTGCCAGCAGCTTAGAGCGGGAGGCCACCCAGTACTTC. Protein: CASSLEREATQYF.

In this sample, this clone turned up a few times. The chain has TRBV2 and TRBJ1-2, with 7 bases that match TRBD1. This CDR3 region has 13 residues. Germline V lookup: CDR1 SNHLY, CDR2 FYNNEI. Trimming removed 8 bases from V and 2 bases from J; junction bases left unmatched: 5. The CDR3 region has the DNA TGTGCCAGCCGGCGGGACAGAAACTATGGCTACACCTTC. Protein: CASRRDRNYGYTF.

The V call is TRBV4-2, the J call TRBJ2-1; TRBD1 might be the D (7 bases). Trimming took 0 bases from V and 0 from J, leaving 9 bases between them. The CDR3 loop spans 16 amino acids. Germline V gene sequence: CDR1 LGHNA, CDR2 YNFKEQ. The CDR3 region is CASSQERDSSYNEQFF. In DNA form, the CDR3 reads TGTGCCAGCAGCCAAGAGCGGGACAGCTCCTACAATGAGCAGTTCTTC.

This clone was seen once. This rearrangement joins TRBV5-4 to TRBJ2-1; 13 nucleotides align to TRBD2. The CDR3 totals 16 residues. Germline V lookup: CDR1 SGHNT, CDR2 YYREEE (reference sequence). The J segment lost 3 bases and the V segment lost 2 bases, leaving 2 bases of the junction unmatched. CDR3: CASSLGTSGDYNEQFF. The CDR3, as DNA: TGTGCCAGCAGCTTAGGGACTAGCGGGGACTACAATGAGCAGTTCTTC.